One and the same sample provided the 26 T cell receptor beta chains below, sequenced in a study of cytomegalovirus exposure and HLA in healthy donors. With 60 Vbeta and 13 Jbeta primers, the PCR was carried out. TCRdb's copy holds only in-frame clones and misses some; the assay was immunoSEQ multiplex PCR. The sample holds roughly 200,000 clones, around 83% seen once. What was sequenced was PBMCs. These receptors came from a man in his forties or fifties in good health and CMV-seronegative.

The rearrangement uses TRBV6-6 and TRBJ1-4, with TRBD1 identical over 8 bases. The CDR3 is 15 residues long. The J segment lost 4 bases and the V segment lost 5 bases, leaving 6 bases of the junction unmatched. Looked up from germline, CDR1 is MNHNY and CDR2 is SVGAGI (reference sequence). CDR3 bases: TGTGCCAGCAGTCTTATGGGACAGGTTAATGAAAAACTGTTTTTT. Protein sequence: CASSLMGQVNEKLFF.

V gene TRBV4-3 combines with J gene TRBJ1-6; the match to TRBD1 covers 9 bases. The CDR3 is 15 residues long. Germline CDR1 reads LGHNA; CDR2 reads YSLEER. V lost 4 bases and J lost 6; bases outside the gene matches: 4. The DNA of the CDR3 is TGCGCCAGCAGCCGTTCGGGACAGGGTAATTCACCCCTCCACTTT. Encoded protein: CASSRSGQGNSPLHF.

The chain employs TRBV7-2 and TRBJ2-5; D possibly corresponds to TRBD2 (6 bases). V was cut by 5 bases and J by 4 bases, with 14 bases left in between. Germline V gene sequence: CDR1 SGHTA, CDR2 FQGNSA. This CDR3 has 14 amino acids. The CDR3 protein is CASSPRAGSETQYF. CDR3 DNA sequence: TGTGCCAGCAGCCCCAGGGCGGGGTCAGAGACCCAGTACTTC.

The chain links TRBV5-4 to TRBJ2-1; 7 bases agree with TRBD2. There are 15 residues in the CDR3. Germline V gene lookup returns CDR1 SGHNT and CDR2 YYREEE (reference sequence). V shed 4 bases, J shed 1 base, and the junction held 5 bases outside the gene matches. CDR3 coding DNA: TGTGCCAGCAGCATGGGAGGGCGGTCCTACAATGAGCAGTTCTTC. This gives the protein CASSMGGRSYNEQFF.

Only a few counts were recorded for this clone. The CDR3 region is CASSYGQGSAFF. CDR3 DNA sequence: TGTGCCAGCAGTTACGGACAGGGTTCGGCTTTCTTT. The chain joins TRBV6-5 to TRBJ1-1, with 8 nucleotides matching TRBD1. V lost 2 bases, J lost 11 bases, and 4 bases stayed unmatched. The CDR3 spans 12 residues. Germline CDR1 and CDR2: MNHEY and SVGAGI.

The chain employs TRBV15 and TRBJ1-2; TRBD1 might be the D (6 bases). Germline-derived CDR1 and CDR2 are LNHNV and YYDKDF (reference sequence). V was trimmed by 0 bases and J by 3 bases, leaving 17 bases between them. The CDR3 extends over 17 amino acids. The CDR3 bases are TGTGCCACCAGCAGAGATATGACGGGGGGGCACCACTATGGCTACACCTTC. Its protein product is CATSRDMTGGHHYGYTF.

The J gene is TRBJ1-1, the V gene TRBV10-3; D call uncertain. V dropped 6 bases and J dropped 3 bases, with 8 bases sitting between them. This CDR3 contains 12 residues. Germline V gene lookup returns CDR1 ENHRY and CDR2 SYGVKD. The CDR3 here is CAISERDTEAFF. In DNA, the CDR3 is TGTGCCATCAGCGAACGGGACACTGAAGCTTTCTTT.

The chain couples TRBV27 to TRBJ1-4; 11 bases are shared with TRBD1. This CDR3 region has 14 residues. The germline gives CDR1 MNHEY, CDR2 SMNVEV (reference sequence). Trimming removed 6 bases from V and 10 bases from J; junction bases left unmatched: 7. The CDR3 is CASSSDRGQGKLFF. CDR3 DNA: TGTGCCAGCAGCTCGGACAGGGGGCAGGGAAAACTGTTTTTT.

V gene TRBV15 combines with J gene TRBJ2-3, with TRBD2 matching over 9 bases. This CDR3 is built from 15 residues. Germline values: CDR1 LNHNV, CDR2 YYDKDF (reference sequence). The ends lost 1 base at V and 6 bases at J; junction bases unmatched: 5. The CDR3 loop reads CATSRGLAVRDTQYF. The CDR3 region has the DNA TGTGCCACCAGCAGAGGACTAGCGGTGAGGGATACGCAGTATTTT. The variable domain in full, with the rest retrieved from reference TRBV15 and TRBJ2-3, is DAMVIQNPRYQVTQFGKPVTLSCSQTLNHNVMYWYQQKSSQAPKLLFHYYDKDFNNEADTPDNFQSRRPNTSFCFLDIRSPGLGDTAMYLCATSRGLAVRDTQYFGPGTRLTVL.

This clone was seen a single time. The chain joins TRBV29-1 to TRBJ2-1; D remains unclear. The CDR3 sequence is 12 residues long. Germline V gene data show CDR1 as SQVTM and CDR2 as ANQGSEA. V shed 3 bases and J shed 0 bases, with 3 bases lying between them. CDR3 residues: CSVESSYNEQFF. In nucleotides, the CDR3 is TGCAGCGTTGAGAGCTCCTACAATGAGCAGTTCTTC.

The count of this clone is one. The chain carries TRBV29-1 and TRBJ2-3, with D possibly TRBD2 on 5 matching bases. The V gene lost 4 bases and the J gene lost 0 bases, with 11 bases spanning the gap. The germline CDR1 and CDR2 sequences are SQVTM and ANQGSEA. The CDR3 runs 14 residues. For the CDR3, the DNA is TGCAGCGTTGTGCGGGCTACTAGCACAGATACGCAGTATTTT. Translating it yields CSVVRATSTDTQYF.

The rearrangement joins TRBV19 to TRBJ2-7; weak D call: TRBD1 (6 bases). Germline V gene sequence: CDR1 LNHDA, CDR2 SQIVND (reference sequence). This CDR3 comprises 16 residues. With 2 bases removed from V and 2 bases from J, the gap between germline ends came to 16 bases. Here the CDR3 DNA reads TGTGCCAGTAGTATATTAGGGGGACCGCGAGCCTACGAGCAGTACTTC. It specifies CASSILGGPRAYEQYF.

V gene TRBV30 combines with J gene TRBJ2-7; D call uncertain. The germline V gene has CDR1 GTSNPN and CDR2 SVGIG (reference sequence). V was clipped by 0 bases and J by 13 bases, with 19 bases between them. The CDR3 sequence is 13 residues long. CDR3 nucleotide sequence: TGTGCCTGGAGTGTAAGTTCTGAAGTTGCGAGCTACTTC. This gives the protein CAWSVSSEVASYF.

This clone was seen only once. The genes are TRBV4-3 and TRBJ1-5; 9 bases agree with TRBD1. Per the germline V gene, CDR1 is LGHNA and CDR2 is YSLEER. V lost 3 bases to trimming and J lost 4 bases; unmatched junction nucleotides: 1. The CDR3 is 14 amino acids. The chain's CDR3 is CASSQGTGNQPQHF. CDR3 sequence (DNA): TGCGCCAGCAGCCAGGGGACAGGGAATCAGCCCCAGCATTTT.

The CDR3 loop is CAWCRGYNEQFF. CDR3 coding DNA: TGTGCCTGGTGTCGGGGATACAATGAGCAGTTCTTC. The rearrangement links TRBV30 to TRBJ2-1, with D maybe TRBD2 (5 bases). This CDR3 has 12 residues. CDR1 and CDR2 from the germline V gene are GTSNPN and SVGIG (reference sequence). V lost 5 bases and J lost 4, with 9 bases in between.

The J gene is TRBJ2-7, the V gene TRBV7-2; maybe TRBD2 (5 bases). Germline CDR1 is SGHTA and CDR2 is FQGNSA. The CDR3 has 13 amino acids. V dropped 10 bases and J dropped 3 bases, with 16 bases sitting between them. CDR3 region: CATRGPANYEQYF. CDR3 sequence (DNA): TGTGCCACACGCGGGCCTGCAAACTACGAGCAGTACTTC.

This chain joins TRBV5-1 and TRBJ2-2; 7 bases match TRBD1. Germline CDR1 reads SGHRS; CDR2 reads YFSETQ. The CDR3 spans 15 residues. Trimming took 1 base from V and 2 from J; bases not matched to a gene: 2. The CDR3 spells CASSLNRGNTGELFF. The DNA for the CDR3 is TGCGCCAGCAGCTTGAACAGGGGTAACACCGGGGAGCTGTTTTTT.

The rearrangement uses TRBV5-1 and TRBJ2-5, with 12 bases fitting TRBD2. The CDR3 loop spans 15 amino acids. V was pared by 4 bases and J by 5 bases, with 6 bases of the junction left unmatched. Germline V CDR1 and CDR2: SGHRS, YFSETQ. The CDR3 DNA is TGCGCCAGCAGCCCTAGCGGGAGGGCCGAGGAGACCCAGTACTTC. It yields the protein CASSPSGRAEETQYF.

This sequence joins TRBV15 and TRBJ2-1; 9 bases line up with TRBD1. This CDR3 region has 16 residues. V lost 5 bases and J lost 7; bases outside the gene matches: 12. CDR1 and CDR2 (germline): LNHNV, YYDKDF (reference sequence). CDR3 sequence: CATSSRLGQGQNEQFF. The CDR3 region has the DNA TGTGCCACCAGCTCCCGATTGGGACAGGGTCAAAATGAGCAGTTCTTC.

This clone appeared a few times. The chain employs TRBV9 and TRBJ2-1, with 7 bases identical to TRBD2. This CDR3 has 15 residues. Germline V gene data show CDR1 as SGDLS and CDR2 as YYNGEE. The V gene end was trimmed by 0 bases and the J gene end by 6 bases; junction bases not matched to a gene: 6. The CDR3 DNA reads TGTGCCAGCAGCGTAGGTCTAGCGGAGCTCAATGAGCAGTTCTTC. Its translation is CASSVGLAELNEQFF.

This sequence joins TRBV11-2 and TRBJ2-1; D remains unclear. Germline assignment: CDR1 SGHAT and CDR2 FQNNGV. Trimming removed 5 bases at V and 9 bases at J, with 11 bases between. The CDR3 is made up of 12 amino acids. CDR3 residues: CASSAQRREQFF. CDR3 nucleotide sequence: TGTGCCAGCAGCGCCCAGAGGCGTGAGCAGTTCTTC.

CDR3 region: CASSFDRGVYNEQFF. Written as DNA, the CDR3 is TGTGCCAGCAGCTTTGACAGGGGGGTATACAATGAGCAGTTCTTC. This chain links TRBV5-8 with TRBJ2-1; the match to TRBD1 covers 9 bases. The V gene end was trimmed by 2 bases and the J gene end by 4 bases; junction bases not matched to a gene: 4. The germline gives CDR1 SGHTS, CDR2 YDEGEE. This CDR3 region has 15 residues.

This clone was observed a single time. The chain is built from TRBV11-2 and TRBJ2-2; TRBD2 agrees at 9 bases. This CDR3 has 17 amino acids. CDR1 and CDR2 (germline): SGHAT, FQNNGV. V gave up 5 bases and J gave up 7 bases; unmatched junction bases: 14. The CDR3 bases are TGTGCCAGCAGCCCTGGGGGCGGGGGGGCCCTGGTCGGGGAGCTGTTTTTT. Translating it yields CASSPGGGGALVGELFF.

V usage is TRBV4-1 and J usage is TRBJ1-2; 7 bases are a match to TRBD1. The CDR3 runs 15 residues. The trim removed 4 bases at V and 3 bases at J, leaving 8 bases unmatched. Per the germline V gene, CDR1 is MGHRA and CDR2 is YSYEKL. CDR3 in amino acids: CASSPSGTEYYGYTF. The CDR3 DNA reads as TGCGCCAGCAGCCCGTCCGGGACAGAGTACTATGGCTACACCTTC.

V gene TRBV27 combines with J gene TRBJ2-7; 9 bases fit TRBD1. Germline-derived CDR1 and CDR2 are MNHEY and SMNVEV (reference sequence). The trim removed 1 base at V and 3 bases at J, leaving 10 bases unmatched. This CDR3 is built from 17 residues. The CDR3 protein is CASSLWEMTGGVYEQYF. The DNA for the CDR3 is TGTGCCAGCAGTTTATGGGAGATGACAGGGGGAGTCTACGAGCAGTACTTC.

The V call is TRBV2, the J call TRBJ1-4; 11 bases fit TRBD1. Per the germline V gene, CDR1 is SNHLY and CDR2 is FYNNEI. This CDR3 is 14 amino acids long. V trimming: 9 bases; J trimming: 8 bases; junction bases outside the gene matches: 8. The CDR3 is CASCQGQGVEKLFF. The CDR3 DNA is TGTGCCAGTTGCCAGGGACAGGGGGTGGAAAAACTGTTTTTT.